The T cell receptor (beta chain) under discussion was sequenced for a study of cytomegalovirus exposure and HLA in healthy donors. Overall study findings and caveats: A few CMV-associated chains were confirmed in vitro to be specific for CMV antigens. Analysis performed later showed TCR beta chains linked to HLA being more clonally expanded than equally common others. The study flagged roughly 160 TCR beta chains as cytomegalovirus-associated. At a 0.05 false discovery rate, a later analysis found 16,951 TCR beta sequences to be associated with HLA alleles.

Primers included in the PCR were 60 Vbeta and 13 Jbeta primers. TCRdb keeps only in-frame clones here, not all; method: immunoSEQ multiplex PCR. The sample has 100,000 to 150,000 clones. Note on this clone: The antigen remains undetermined.

This CDR3 is built from 14 residues. Germline assignment: CDR1 SGHRS and CDR2 YFSETQ. V dropped 0 bases and J dropped 8; count of bases not matched to a gene: 4. Source material: PBMCs. The chain links TRBV5-1 to TRBJ2-1; 8 bases are shared with TRBD1. The receptor's source is a man aged 35 to 55 in good health and CMV-seronegative. This chain's CDR3 is CASSLVSGGDEQFF. CDR3 DNA sequence: TGCGCCAGCAGCTTGGTATCAGGGGGCGATGAGCAGTTCTTC.